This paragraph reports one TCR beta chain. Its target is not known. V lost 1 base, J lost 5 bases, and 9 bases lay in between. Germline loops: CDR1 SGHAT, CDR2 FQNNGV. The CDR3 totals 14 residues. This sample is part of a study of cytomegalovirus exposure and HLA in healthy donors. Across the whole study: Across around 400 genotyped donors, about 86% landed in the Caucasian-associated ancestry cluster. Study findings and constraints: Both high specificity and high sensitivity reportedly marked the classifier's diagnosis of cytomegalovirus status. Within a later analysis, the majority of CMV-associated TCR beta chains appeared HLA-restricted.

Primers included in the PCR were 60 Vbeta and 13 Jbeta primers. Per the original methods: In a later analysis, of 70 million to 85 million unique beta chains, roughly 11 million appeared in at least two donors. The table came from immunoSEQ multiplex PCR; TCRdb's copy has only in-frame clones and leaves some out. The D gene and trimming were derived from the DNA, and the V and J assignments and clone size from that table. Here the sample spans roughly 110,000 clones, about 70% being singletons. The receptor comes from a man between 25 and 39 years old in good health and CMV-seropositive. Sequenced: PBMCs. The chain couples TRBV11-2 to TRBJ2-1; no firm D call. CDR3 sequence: CASSLVGFNNEQFF. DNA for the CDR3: TGTGCCAGCAGCTTAGTGGGCTTTAACAATGAGCAGTTCTTC.